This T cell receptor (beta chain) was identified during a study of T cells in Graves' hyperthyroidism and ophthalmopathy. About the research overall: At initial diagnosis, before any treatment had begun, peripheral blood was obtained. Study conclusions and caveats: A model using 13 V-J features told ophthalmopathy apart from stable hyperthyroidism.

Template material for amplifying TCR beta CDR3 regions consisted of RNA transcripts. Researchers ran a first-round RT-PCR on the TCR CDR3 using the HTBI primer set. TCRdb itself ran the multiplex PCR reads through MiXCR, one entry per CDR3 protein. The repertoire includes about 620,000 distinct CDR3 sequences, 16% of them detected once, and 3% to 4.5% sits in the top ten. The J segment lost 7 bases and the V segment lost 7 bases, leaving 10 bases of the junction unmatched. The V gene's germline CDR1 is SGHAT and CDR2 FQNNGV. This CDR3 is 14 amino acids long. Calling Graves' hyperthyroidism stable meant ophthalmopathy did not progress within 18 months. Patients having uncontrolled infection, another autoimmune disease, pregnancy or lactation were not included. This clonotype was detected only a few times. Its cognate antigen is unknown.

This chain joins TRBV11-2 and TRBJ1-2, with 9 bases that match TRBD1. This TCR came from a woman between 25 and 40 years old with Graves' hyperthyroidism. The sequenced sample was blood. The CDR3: CASTQDRGRGGYTF. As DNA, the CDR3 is TGTGCCAGCACCCAAGACAGGGGGAGAGGTGGCTACACCTTC.